Listed here is a single T cell receptor (beta chain). Its specificity is not known. Profiling relied on immunoSEQ multiplex PCR, and the TCRdb table lists in-frame clones only, not all of them. The top ten hold over 3% of the sample, which has about 28,000 clones, 65% to 90% seen once. The data were taken from a study of tissue T cells after allogeneic stem cell transplantation. Study conclusions and caveats: Shared clones across patients were few; motif clustering revealed tissue-specific shared signatures.

V lost 8 bases, J lost 5 bases, and 19 bases lay in between. This CDR3 is built from 15 residues. Germline CDR1 MNHEY, CDR2 SVGAGI. The sequencing used blood, collected before transplantation. The TCR was taken from a woman aged 18 to 49 who later had graft-versus-host disease after an allogeneic stem cell transplant. The chain joins TRBV6-5 to TRBJ1-5; D is possibly TRBD1 (6 bases). CDR3: CASGTTGRKDQPQHF. CDR3 nucleotides: TGTGCCAGCGGAACAACAGGGAGGAAGGATCAGCCCCAGCATTTT.